What follows describes a single T cell receptor (beta chain). The data belong to a study of OX40 agonist ivuxolimab in advanced cancers. Study details: Every 2 weeks, patients received ivuxolimab intravenously, dosed at 0.01 to 10 mg/kg.

Germline V CDR1 and CDR2: SGHAT, FQNNGV. The ends lost 4 bases at V and 0 bases at J; junction bases unmatched: 5. The CDR3 has 16 residues. Sequenced by immunoSEQ multiplex PCR; TCRdb stores in-frame clones only, minus some. The repertoire holds about 34,000 clones, with around 90% as singletons. Autoimmune disease history or systemic immunosuppression led to patient exclusion. The chain couples TRBV11-2 to TRBJ2-3; 9 bases line up with TRBD2. The sequence was collected from an adult with an advanced solid tumor such as melanoma, head and neck, liver or kidney cancer. This material consisted of CD4+ or CD8+ T cells sorted from blood, taken in a trial of the OX40 agonist ivuxolimab. For the CDR3, the DNA is TGTGCCAGCAGCTCGCCTAGCGGGATCAGCACAGATACGCAGTATTTT. It codes for CASSSPSGISTDTQYF.